The 3 T cell receptor beta chains reported below all come from one sample, sequenced in a study of early T cells in non-severe SARS-CoV-2 infection. One entry per CDR3 protein, called by TCRdb with MiXCR from the 5' RACE reads. Among over 60,000 distinct CDR3 sequences listed, 9.5% to 15% were seen once. The material sequenced was whole blood, taken at baseline. These receptors were obtained from an adult who was a healthcare worker with PCR-confirmed SARS-CoV-2 infection or an uninfected control (not recorded which).

This clonotype was seen repeatedly, ten times or more. The genes are TRBV19 and TRBJ1-5; TRBD1 aligns across 7 bases. The CDR3 runs to 17 residues. The trim removed 3 bases at V and 4 bases at J, leaving 12 bases unmatched. Germline CDR1 LNHDA, CDR2 SQIVND (reference sequence). The CDR3 region has the DNA TGTGCCAGTAGTATCGGTAACACAGGGGTGTGGAATCAGCCCCAGCATTTT. It specifies CASSIGNTGVWNQPQHF.

This clonotype was counted a few times. The chain combines TRBV4-1 with TRBJ2-5; D not certain. Germline V lookup: CDR1 MGHRA, CDR2 YSYEKL. This CDR3 is 15 amino acids long. V was cut by 0 bases and J by 4 bases, with 12 bases left in between. CDR3 amino acids: CASSQEVKGRETQYF. Here the CDR3 DNA reads TGCGCCAGCAGCCAAGAAGTGAAGGGTCGAGAGACCCAGTACTTC.

This chain joins TRBV18 and TRBJ2-2; D may be TRBD2 (5 bases). CDR3 length: 14 residues. V was clipped by 3 bases and J by 5 bases, with 10 bases between them. Germline assignment: CDR1 KGHSH and CDR2 LQKENI. The CDR3 DNA sequence: TGTGCCAGCTCACCGAGGGCCCTAACCGGGGAGCTGTTTTTT. This gives the protein CASSPRALTGELFF.